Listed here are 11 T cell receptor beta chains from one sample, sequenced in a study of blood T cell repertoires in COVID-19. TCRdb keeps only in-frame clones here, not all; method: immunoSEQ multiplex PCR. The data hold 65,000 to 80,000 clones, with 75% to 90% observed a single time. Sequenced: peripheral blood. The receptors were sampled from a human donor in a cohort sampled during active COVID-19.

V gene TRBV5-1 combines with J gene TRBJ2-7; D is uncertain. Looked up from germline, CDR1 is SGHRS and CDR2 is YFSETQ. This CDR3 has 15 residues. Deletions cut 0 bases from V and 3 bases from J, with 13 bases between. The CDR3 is CASSLAAEVYYEQYF. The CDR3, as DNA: TGCGCCAGCAGCTTGGCCGCAGAGGTTTACTACGAGCAGTACTTC.

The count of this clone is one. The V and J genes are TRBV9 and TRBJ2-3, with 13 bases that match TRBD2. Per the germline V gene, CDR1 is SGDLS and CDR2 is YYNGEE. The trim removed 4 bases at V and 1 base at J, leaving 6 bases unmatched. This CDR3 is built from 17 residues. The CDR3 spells CASSPGLAGDGTDTQYF. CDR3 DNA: TGTGCCAGCAGCCCAGGACTAGCGGGAGATGGCACAGATACGCAGTATTTT.

This CDR3 is CASSARQGYYEQYF. The DNA of the CDR3 is TGTGCCAGCAGCGCTCGACAGGGGTACTACGAGCAGTACTTC. The chain is built from TRBV6-5 and TRBJ2-7; TRBD1 agrees at 8 bases. From germline, CDR1 is MNHEY and CDR2 SVGAGI. The CDR3 is 14 amino acids. Trimming at V came to 6 bases and at J to 3 bases, leaving 7 bases not matched to a gene.

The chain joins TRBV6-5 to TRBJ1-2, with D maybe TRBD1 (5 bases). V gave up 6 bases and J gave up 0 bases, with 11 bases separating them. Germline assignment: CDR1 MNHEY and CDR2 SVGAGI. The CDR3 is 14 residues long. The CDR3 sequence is CASSRQQANYGYTF. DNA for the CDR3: TGTGCCAGCAGCCGACAACAGGCTAACTATGGCTACACCTTC.

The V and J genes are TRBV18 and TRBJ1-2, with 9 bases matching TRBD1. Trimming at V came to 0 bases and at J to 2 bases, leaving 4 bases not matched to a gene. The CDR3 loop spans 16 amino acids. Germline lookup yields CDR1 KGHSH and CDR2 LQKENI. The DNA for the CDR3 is TGTGCCAGCTCACCACCCGGGACAGGGCGGAACTATGGCTACACCTTC. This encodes CASSPPGTGRNYGYTF.

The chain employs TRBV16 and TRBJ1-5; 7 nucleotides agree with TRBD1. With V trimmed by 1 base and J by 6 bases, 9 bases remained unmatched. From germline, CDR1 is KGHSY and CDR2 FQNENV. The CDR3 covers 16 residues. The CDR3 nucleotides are TGTGCCAGCAGCCAATACGAGACAGGGACGGGTCAGCCCCAGCATTTT. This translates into CASSQYETGTGQPQHF.

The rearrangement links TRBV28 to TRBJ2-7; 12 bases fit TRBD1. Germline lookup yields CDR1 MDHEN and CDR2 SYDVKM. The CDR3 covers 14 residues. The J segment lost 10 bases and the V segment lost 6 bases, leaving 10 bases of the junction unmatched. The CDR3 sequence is CASRPGTGGSEQYF. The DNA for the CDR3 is TGTGCCAGCAGGCCCGGGACAGGGGGCAGCGAACAGTACTTC.

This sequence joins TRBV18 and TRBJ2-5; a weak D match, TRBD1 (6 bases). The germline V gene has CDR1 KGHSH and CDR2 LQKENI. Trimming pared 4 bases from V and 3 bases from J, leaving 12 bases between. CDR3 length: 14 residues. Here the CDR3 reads CASSLNQGKETQYF. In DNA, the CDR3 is TGTGCCAGCTCACTAAACCAGGGGAAAGAGACCCAGTACTTC.

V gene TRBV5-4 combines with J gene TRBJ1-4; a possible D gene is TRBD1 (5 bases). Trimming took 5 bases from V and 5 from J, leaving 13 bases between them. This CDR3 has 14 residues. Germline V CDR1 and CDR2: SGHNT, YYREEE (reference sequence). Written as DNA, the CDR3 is TGTGCCAGCAGGCTGGGACTCGGGAATGAAAAACTGTTTTTT. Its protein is CASRLGLGNEKLFF. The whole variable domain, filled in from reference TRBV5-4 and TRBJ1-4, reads ETGVTQSPTHLIKTRGQQVTLRCSSQSGHNTVSWYQQALGQGPQFIFQYYREEENGRGNFPPRFSGLQFPNYSSELNVNALELDDSALYLCASRLGLGNEKLFFGSGTQLSVL.

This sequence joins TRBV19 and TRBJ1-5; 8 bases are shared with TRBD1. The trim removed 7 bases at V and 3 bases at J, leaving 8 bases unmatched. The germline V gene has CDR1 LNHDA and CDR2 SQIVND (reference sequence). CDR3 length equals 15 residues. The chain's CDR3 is CASKLGQGYNQPQHF. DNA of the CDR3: TGTGCCAGTAAGCTTGGACAGGGTTACAATCAGCCCCAGCATTTT.

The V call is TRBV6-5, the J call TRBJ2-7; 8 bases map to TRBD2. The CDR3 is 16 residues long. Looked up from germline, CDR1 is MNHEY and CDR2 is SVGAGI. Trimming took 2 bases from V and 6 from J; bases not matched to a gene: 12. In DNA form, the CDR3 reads TGTGCCAGCAGTTACGGGGGAGGAGCGGGAGTGTCCGAGCAGTACTTC. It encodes CASSYGGGAGVSEQYF.